This TCR beta chain is drawn from a study of T cells expressing NK-cell markers. TCRdb reprocessed the 5' RACE reads; each CDR3 protein has one entry and no DNA is given. Its table lists roughly 450,000 distinct CDR3 sequences. The CDR3 loop spans 14 amino acids. This chain joins TRBV12-3 or TRBV12-4 and TRBJ2-7. The sequence came from a woman aged 45-59 years in good health. Material for sequencing was blood T cells: a sorted CD56 or NKG2C T cell subset, CD4+ or CD8+ T cells, or bulk PBMC T cells (not recorded which). CDR3 region: CASGKTTYSYEQYF.